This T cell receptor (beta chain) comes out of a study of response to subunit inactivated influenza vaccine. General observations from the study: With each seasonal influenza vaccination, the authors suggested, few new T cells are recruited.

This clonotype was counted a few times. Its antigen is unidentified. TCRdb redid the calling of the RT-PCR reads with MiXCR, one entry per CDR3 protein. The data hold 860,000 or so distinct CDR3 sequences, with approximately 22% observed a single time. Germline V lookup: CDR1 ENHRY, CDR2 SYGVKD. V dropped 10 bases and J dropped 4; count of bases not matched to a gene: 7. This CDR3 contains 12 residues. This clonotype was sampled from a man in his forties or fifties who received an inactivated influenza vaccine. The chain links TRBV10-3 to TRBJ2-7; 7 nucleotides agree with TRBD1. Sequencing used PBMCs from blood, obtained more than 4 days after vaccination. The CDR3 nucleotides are TGTGCCACCGGGGACAGCGCTTACGAGCAGTACTTC. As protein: CATGDSAYEQYF.